The TCR beta chain described here comes from a study of OX40 agonist ivuxolimab in advanced cancers. Across the whole study: Three patients, one with hepatocellular carcinoma and two with cutaneous melanoma, responded partially.

This clone was observed once. Its antigen is currently unknown. Findings and limits, study-wide: The CD4+ and CD8+ T cells in the blood had expanded clonally by week 6 at 0.1 to 3.0 mg/kg.

TCRdb keeps only in-frame clones here, not all; method: immunoSEQ multiplex PCR. The sample lists roughly 56,000 clones; approximately 85% were seen once. The CDR3 extends over 12 amino acids. Germline V gene data show CDR1 as MNHNY and CDR2 as SVGAGI (reference sequence). V gave up 6 bases and J gave up 2 bases, with 7 bases separating them. Autoimmune disease history or systemic immunosuppression disqualified patients. The investigators sampled blood at baseline, at cycle 4 day 1, and at cycle 7 day 1. The chain employs TRBV6-6 and TRBJ2-5, with D hard to call. The sequence derives from an adult with an advanced solid tumor such as melanoma, head and neck, liver or kidney cancer. The sequencing used CD4+ or CD8+ T cells sorted from blood, collected in a trial of the OX40 agonist ivuxolimab. This CDR3 is CASREGQETQYF. DNA for the CDR3: TGTGCCAGCAGGGAAGGACAAGAGACCCAGTACTTC.